These 27 T cell receptor beta chains originate from one sample sequenced in a study of T-cell memory formation after mild COVID-19. MiXCR, run by TCRdb on the 5' RACE reads, gives a single entry per CDR3 protein. This repertoire shows about 290,000 distinct CDR3 sequences, roughly 15% found once; its top ten account for over 20%. Sequencing was performed on PBMCs or a T cell subset sorted from them (not recorded which). Receptors were obtained from a man younger than 35 who had mild COVID-19 (a few samples of this study predate the infection). Cell type and time point are not known.

J is TRBJ2-1 and V is TRBV9, with D perhaps TRBD1 (5 bases). The CDR3 totals 14 residues. CDR1 and CDR2 (germline): SGDLS, YYNGEE. V lost 0 bases and J lost 6, with 10 bases in between. The CDR3: CASSVEPRANEQFF. The DNA of the CDR3 is TGTGCCAGCAGCGTAGAACCCAGGGCCAATGAGCAGTTCTTC.

The chain carries TRBV2 and TRBJ2-2; 13 nucleotides agree with TRBD2. Germline CDR1 is SNHLY and CDR2 is FYNNEI. The CDR3 contains 15 residues. Trimming cost V 6 bases and J 5 bases; bases outside gene matches: 3. CDR3 DNA: TGTGCCAGCAGCCGACTAGCGGGGGGTACCGGGGAGCTGTTTTTT. Its translation is CASSRLAGGTGELFF.

V is TRBV4-1 and J is TRBJ1-5, with 7 bases lining up with TRBD1. With V trimmed by 4 bases and J by 2 bases, 14 bases remained unmatched. Germline CDR1 is MGHRA and CDR2 is YSYEKL. There are 18 residues in the CDR3. The CDR3 DNA is TGCGCCAGCAGCCGCCTCCGGACTGACAGGGTCCGCAATCAGCCCCAGCATTTT. Translating it yields CASSRLRTDRVRNQPQHF.

The rearrangement joins TRBV4-1 to TRBJ1-1; no definite D call. Trimming stripped 2 bases from V and 0 bases from J, with 7 bases between. Germline V lookup: CDR1 MGHRA, CDR2 YSYEKL. The CDR3 is 14 amino acids. CDR3 protein: CASSQQTLNTEAFF. CDR3 sequence (DNA): TGCGCCAGCAGCCAACAGACACTGAACACTGAAGCTTTCTTT.

This clonotype was picked up a small number of times. V is TRBV28 and J is TRBJ2-7, with a possible D match to TRBD2 (6 bases). Deletions cut 7 bases from V and 3 bases from J, with 13 bases between. CDR3 length: 13 residues. CDR1 is MDHEN and CDR2 is SYDVKM in the germline V gene. The CDR3 DNA reads as TGTGCCAGCAATGCCGGGAGCCGCTACGAGCAGTACGTC. This gives the protein CASNAGSRYEQYV.

This clonotype has a handful of counts. The CDR3 DNA sequence: TGTGCCATCAGTGACCCACAGCTAGCCAAAAACATTCAGTACTTC. This translates into CAISDPQLAKNIQYF. This chain uses TRBV10-3 with TRBJ2-4; D unclear. The germline V gene has CDR1 ENHRY and CDR2 SYGVKD. Trimming pared 3 bases from V and 0 bases from J, leaving 9 bases between. This CDR3 contains 15 residues.

At least ten counts were recorded for this clonotype. The chain recombines TRBV6-2 or TRBV6-3 with TRBJ2-7; TRBD2 agrees at 8 bases. Germline loops: CDR1 MNHEY, CDR2 SVGEGT. The CDR3 extends over 14 amino acids. Losses at the gene ends were 7 bases for V and 3 bases for J; bases not matched to a gene: 8. CDR3 DNA: TGTGCCAGCACCCACCCCGGGGGGGACTACGAGCAGTACTTC. Translation: CASTHPGGDYEQYF.

The chain uses TRBV5-1 and TRBJ2-7, with D uncertain. V was cut by 0 bases and J by 3 bases, with 16 bases left in between. Germline V lookup: CDR1 SGHRS, CDR2 YFSETQ. The CDR3 covers 16 residues. Here the CDR3 reads CASSLGPGKSIYEQYF. The CDR3 DNA sequence: TGCGCCAGCAGCTTGGGCCCGGGCAAAAGCATCTACGAGCAGTACTTC. Full variable domain (outside the CDR3, taken from reference TRBV5-1 and TRBJ2-7): KAGVTQTPRYLIKTRGQQVTLSCSPISGHRSVSWYQQTPGQGLQFLFEYFSETQRNKGNFPGRFSGRQFSNSRSEMNVSTLELGDSALYLCASSLGPGKSIYEQYFGPGTRLTVT.

V is TRBV20-1 and J is TRBJ2-3, with D possibly matching TRBD1 (5 bases). This CDR3 region has 15 residues. With 1 base removed from V and 0 bases from J, the gap between germline ends came to 11 bases. CDR1 and CDR2 (germline): DFQATT, SNEGSKA (reference sequence). In DNA form, the CDR3 reads TGCAGTGCTAGAGGTGGACACCGTAGCACAGATACGCAGTATTTT. Translating it yields CSARGGHRSTDTQYF.

The chain carries TRBV7-2 and TRBJ2-5; no clear D. The CDR3 totals 15 residues. V shed 2 bases and J shed 7 bases, with 17 bases lying between them. Germline V gives CDR1 SGHTA, CDR2 FQGNSA. CDR3 protein: CASSLMVELGLTQYF. DNA for the CDR3: TGTGCCAGCAGCTTAATGGTGGAACTGGGTTTGACCCAGTACTTC.

This clonotype was picked up a small number of times. This rearrangement joins TRBV10-3 to TRBJ2-1; D may be TRBD2 (5 bases). Germline CDR1 ENHRY, CDR2 SYGVKD. The V and J ends lost 7 bases and 7 bases respectively, with 11 bases between them. The CDR3 totals 12 residues. For the CDR3, the DNA is TGTGCCATCAATGGAGGCTTGAATGAGCAGTTCTTC. It codes for CAINGGLNEQFF.

CDR3: CASSQDQGQGRSAGYTF. In DNA form, the CDR3 reads TGTGCCAGCAGCCAAGATCAAGGACAGGGTCGTTCGGCTGGCTACACCTTC. The chain joins TRBV4-2 to TRBJ1-2; 8 bases agree with TRBD1. The germline gives CDR1 LGHNA, CDR2 YNFKEQ. The V gene end was trimmed by 0 bases and the J gene end by 7 bases; junction bases not matched to a gene: 13. The CDR3 totals 17 residues.

CDR3 DNA sequence: TGCGCCAGCAGCCAAGGCGCAGGGCAGGATACGCAGTATTTT. Encoded protein: CASSQGAGQDTQYF. The chain has TRBV4-3 and TRBJ2-3; perhaps TRBD1 as D (5 bases). Germline values: CDR1 LGHNA, CDR2 YSLEER. Trimming cost V 1 base and J 6 bases, with 11 bases left between them. The CDR3 loop spans 14 amino acids.

The CDR3 DNA follows: TGTGCCAGCAGTTTCGGGCTGGGTACGCAGTATTTT. The encoded protein is CASSFGLGTQYF. The chain links TRBV12-3 or TRBV12-4 to TRBJ2-3; D gene ambiguous. V lost 3 bases, J lost 8 bases, and 9 bases lay in between. The CDR3 consists of 12 residues.

The V call is TRBV27, the J call TRBJ1-1; D unclear. The V gene's germline CDR1 is MNHEY and CDR2 SMNVEV (reference sequence). The CDR3 spans 16 residues. V was trimmed by 1 base and J by 1 base, leaving 13 bases between them. The CDR3 DNA follows: TGTGCCAGCAGTTTATTATCTTCTATGGGGAACACTGAAGCTTTCTTT. Protein sequence: CASSLLSSMGNTEAFF.

The rearrangement links TRBV4-1 to TRBJ2-7; possibly TRBD1 or TRBD2 for D (5 bases each). There are 18 residues in the CDR3. Germline V gene lookup returns CDR1 MGHRA and CDR2 YSYEKL. Trimming took off 3 bases at V and 0 bases at J, with 21 bases between the two ends. CDR3 nucleotide sequence: TGCGCCAGCAGCCAGCTTTTCAGAGGGACGGATCTCTCCTACGAGCAGTACTTC. Encoded protein: CASSQLFRGTDLSYEQYF.

The rearrangement uses TRBV5-5 and TRBJ2-1; 9 bases line up with TRBD2. CDR3 size: 16 residues. Trimming cost V 2 bases and J 9 bases; bases outside gene matches: 12. Germline V gene lookup returns CDR1 SGHKS and CDR2 YYEKEE (reference sequence). CDR3 amino acids: CASSLTYGLAGTEQFF. CDR3 nucleotide sequence: TGTGCCAGCAGCTTAACGTATGGGCTAGCGGGGACTGAGCAGTTCTTC.

This chain connects TRBV18 to TRBJ1-5; D may be TRBD1 (5 bases). Per the germline V gene, CDR1 is KGHSH and CDR2 is LQKENI. V gave up 3 bases and J gave up 7 bases, with 16 bases separating them. The CDR3 spans 15 residues. CDR3 nucleotide sequence: TGTGCCAGCTCACCCCGTCCAGTCGAGGGGCAGCCCCAGCATTTT. Protein product: CASSPRPVEGQPQHF.

This chain connects TRBV20-1 to TRBJ2-1; D gene uncertain. This CDR3 is built from 14 residues. Trimming stripped 3 bases from V and 5 bases from J, with 14 bases between. Germline loops: CDR1 DFQATT, CDR2 SNEGSKA (reference sequence). CDR3 in amino acids: CSASRADRNNEQFF. The CDR3 coding sequence is TGCAGTGCTAGTAGGGCGGATAGAAACAATGAGCAGTTCTTC.

This rearrangement joins TRBV28 to TRBJ2-1; D might be TRBD1 (5 bases). The CDR3 contains 14 residues. Germline-derived CDR1 and CDR2 are MDHEN and SYDVKM. V shed 6 bases and J shed 5 bases, with 14 bases lying between them. The CDR3 protein is CASRPAGLNNEQFF. As DNA, the CDR3 is TGTGCCAGCAGACCTGCAGGGTTAAACAATGAGCAGTTCTTC.

This clonotype has just a few counts. CDR3 sequence: CASSQDRGGYNEQFF. CDR3 bases: TGCGCCAGCAGCCAAGATAGGGGGGGATACAATGAGCAGTTCTTC. The chain recombines TRBV4-3 with TRBJ2-1; D perhaps matches TRBD2 (7 bases). The CDR3 contains 15 residues. Trimming removed 0 bases at V and 4 bases at J, with 10 bases between. Germline CDR1 LGHNA, CDR2 YSLEER.

This clonotype was seen ten or more times. The chain uses TRBV7-6 and TRBJ2-3, with 7 bases fitting TRBD2. CDR3 length equals 15 residues. Trimming cost V 2 bases and J 3 bases; bases outside gene matches: 5. Looked up from germline, CDR1 is SGHVS and CDR2 is FNYEAQ. Here the CDR3 DNA reads TGTGCCAGCAGCTTACTGGCGGGGGTTACAGATACGCAGTATTTT. As protein: CASSLLAGVTDTQYF.

This clonotype was counted a few times. The chain has TRBV3-1 and TRBJ2-3, with D maybe TRBD2 (6 bases). Per the germline V gene, CDR1 is LGHDT and CDR2 is YNNKEL (reference sequence). The ends were cut back, 6 bases at V and 1 base at J, with 17 bases in the middle. The CDR3 sequence is 16 residues long. The CDR3: CASRRQAGRGTDTQYF. As DNA, the CDR3 is TGTGCCAGCAGGCGCCAGGCGGGGAGAGGCACAGATACGCAGTATTTT.

This clonotype came up once. The gene calls are TRBV5-1 and TRBJ2-1, with 12 bases aligning to TRBD2. The trim removed 3 bases at V and 6 bases at J, leaving 7 bases unmatched. CDR1 is SGHRS, CDR2 YFSETQ, per germline. The CDR3 contains 16 residues. The CDR3 bases are TGCGCCAGCAGCTCCCCCGGGACTAGCGGGTTCAATGAGCAGTTCTTC. Encoded protein: CASSSPGTSGFNEQFF. Based on the CDR3 plus reference TRBV5-1 and TRBJ2-1, the full variable domain is KAGVTQTPRYLIKTRGQQVTLSCSPISGHRSVSWYQQTPGQGLQFLFEYFSETQRNKGNFPGRFSGRQFSNSRSEMNVSTLELGDSALYLCASSSPGTSGFNEQFFGPGTRLTVL.

The chain recombines TRBV29-1 with TRBJ1-1; D is unclear. V was shortened by 4 bases and J by 0 bases, with 9 bases between the two germline ends. Germline lookup yields CDR1 SQVTM and CDR2 ANQGSEA. The CDR3 has 13 residues. CDR3 amino acids: CSVVENMNTEAFF. CDR3 coding DNA: TGCAGCGTTGTGGAAAACATGAACACTGAAGCTTTCTTT.

The chain combines TRBV2 with TRBJ1-4; maybe TRBD1 (6 bases). There are 14 residues in the CDR3. Germline lookup yields CDR1 SNHLY and CDR2 FYNNEI. Between the trimmed V and J ends, which lost 9 bases and 6 bases, there was a span of 17 bases. CDR3 sequence (DNA): TGTGCCAGTCTAAGAGGGACAAGGCATGAAAAACTGTTTTTT. This encodes CASLRGTRHEKLFF.

This clonotype showed up many times. The chain carries TRBV12-3 or TRBV12-4 and TRBJ1-5; no firm D call. The CDR3 length is 13 residues. V was clipped by 6 bases and J by 9 bases, with 15 bases between them. The CDR3 DNA sequence: TGTGCCAGCAGCCCTAGCCCGGCCTCGCCCCAGCATTTT. Residues: CASSPSPASPQHF.